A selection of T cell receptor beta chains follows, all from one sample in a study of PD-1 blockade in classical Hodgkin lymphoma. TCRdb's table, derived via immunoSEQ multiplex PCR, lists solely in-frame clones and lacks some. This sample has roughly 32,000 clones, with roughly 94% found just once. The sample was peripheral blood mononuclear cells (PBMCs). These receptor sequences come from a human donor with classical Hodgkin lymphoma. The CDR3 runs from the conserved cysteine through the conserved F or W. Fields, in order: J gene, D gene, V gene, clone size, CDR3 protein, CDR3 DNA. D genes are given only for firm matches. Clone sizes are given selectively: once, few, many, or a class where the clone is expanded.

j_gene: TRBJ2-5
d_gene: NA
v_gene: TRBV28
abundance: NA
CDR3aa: CASSLQGFSRETQYF
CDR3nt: TGTGCCAGCAGTCTTCAGGGCTTTTCTAGGGAGACCCAGTACTTC

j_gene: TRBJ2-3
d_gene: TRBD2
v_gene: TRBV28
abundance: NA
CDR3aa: CASSPGILAGGPDTQYF
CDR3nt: TGTGCCAGCAGCCCAGGAATACTAGCGGGAGGGCCAGATACGCAGTATTTT

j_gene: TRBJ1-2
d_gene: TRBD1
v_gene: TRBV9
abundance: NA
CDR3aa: CASSILPGQGEGYTF
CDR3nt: TGTGCCAGCAGCATTCTCCCGGGACAGGGTGAAGGCTACACCTTC

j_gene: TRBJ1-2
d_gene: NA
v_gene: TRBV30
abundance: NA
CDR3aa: CAWSGHSPRGYGYTF
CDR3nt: TGTGCCTGGAGTGGGCACAGCCCGCGGGGTTATGGCTACACCTTC

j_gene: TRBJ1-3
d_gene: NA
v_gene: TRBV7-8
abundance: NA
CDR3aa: CASSLVLGLEGNTIYF
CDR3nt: TGTGCCAGCAGCTTAGTCCTGGGGCTCGAAGGAAACACCATATATTTT

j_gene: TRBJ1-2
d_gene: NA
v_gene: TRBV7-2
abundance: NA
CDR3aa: CASSSPSQPRRGYTF
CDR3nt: TGTGCCAGCAGCTCGCCTTCCCAACCGAGAAGGGGCTACACCTTC

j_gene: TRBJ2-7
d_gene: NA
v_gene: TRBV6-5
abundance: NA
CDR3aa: CASSNSRTETYEQYF
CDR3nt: TGTGCCAGCAGTAATTCGCGAACAGAGACCTACGAGCAGTACTTC

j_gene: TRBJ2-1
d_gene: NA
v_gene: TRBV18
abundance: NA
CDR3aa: CASSPRATPINEQFF
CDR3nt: TGTGCCAGCTCACCACGAGCGACTCCCATAAATGAGCAGTTCTTC

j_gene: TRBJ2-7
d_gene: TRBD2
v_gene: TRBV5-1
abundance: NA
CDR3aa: CASSVAGTSGGNYEQYF
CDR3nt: TGCGCCAGCAGCGTGGCCGGGACTAGCGGAGGAAATTACGAGCAGTACTTC

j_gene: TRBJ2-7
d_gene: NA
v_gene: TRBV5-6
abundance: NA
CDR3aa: CASSLVVGGYEQYF
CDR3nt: TGTGCCAGCAGCTTGGTAGTGGGTGGGTACGAGCAGTACTTC

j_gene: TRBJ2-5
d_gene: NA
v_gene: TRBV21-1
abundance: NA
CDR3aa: CASSRPRQPQSQETQYF
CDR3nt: TGTGCCAGCAGCAGACCTAGACAGCCGCAGTCCCAAGAGACCCAGTACTTC

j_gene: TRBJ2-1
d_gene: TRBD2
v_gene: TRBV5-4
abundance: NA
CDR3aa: CASSLELAGENEQFF
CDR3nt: TGTGCCAGCAGCTTGGAACTAGCGGGAGAGAATGAGCAGTTCTTC

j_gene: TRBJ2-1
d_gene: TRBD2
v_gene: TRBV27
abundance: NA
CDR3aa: CAISSGDSYNEQFF
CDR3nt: TGTGCCATCTCGAGCGGGGACTCCTACAATGAGCAGTTCTTC

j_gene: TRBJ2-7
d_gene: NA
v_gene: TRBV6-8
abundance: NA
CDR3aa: CASSYTGGESYEQYF
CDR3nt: TGTGCCAGCAGTTATACGGGTGGGGAGTCCTACGAGCAGTACTTC

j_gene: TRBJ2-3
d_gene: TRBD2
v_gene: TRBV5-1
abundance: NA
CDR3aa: CASSLGLAGFGDTQYF
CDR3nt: TGCGCCAGCAGCTTGGGACTAGCGGGGTTTGGAGATACGCAGTATTTT

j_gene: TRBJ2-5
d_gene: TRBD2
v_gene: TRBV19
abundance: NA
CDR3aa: CASSIVASGRWQETQYF
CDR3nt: TGTGCCAGTAGTATAGTGGCTAGCGGGAGGTGGCAAGAGACCCAGTACTTC

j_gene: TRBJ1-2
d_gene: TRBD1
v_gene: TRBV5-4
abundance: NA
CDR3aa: CASSLDRTGNYGYTF
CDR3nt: TGTGCCAGCAGCTTGGACCGGACAGGGAACTATGGCTACACCTTC

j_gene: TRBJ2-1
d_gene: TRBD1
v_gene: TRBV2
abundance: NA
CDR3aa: CASKPWDRNYNEQFF
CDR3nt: TGTGCCAGCAAGCCGTGGGACAGGAATTACAATGAGCAGTTCTTC

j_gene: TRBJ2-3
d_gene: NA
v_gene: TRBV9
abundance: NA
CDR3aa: CASSASGAHTDTQYF
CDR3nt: TGTGCCAGCAGCGCCTCAGGGGCCCACACAGATACGCAGTATTTT

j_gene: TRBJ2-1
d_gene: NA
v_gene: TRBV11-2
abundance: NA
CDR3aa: CASSQTPYNEQFF
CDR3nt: TGTGCCAGCAGCCAGACGCCCTACAATGAGCAGTTCTTC

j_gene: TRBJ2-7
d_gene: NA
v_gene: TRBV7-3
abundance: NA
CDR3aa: CASSLGGGDTYEQYF
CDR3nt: TGTGCCAGCAGCTTAGGTGGGGGTGACACCTACGAGCAGTACTTC

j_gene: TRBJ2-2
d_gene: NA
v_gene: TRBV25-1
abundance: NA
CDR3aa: CASSDRSFSGQYGELFF
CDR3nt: TGTGCCAGCAGTGATCGCTCGTTTTCCGGACAATACGGGGAGCTGTTTTTT

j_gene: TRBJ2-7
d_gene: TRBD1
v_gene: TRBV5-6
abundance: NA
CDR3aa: CASSLGGQGFEQYF
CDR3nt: TGTGCCAGCAGCTTGGGAGGACAGGGCTTCGAGCAGTACTTC

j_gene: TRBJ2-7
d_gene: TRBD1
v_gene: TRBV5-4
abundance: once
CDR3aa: CASSPDRVREQYF
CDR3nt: TGTGCCAGCAGCCCAGACAGGGTTCGGGAGCAGTACTTC

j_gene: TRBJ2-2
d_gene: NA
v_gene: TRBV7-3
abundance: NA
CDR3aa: CASSLRAANRNTGELFF
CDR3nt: TGTGCCAGCAGCTTAAGGGCTGCGAACCGGAACACCGGGGAGCTGTTTTTT

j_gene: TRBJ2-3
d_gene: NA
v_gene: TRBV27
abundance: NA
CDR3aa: CASSLIAGDTQYF
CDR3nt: TGTGCCAGCAGTTTAATAGCTGGAGATACGCAGTATTTT